The clone carrying this TCR beta chain was seen a handful of times. Its antigen is unidentified. The data derive from a study of graft-versus-host responses after intestinal transplantation. Study overall: After anti-thymocyte globulin induction, recipients took tacrolimus and steroids for 2 to 3 years.

The CDR3 spans 13 residues. J was trimmed by 3 bases and V by 4 bases; bases with no gene match: 1. Germline loops: CDR1 MDHEN, CDR2 SYDVKM. Assay used: immunoSEQ multiplex PCR; TCRdb lists only in-frame clones, some missing. The table includes about 39,000 clones, approximately 93% detected once. The specimen comprised unstimulated CD8+ T cells sorted from spleen or lymph node cells, sampled before transplant. The genes are TRBV28 and TRBJ2-7; 9 nucleotides line up with TRBD1. The TCR originated in a human donor who was the organ donor for an intestinal transplant. Written as DNA, the CDR3 is TGTGCCAGCAGTTGGACAGGGGACTACGAGCAGTACTTC. The encoded protein is CASSWTGDYEQYF.